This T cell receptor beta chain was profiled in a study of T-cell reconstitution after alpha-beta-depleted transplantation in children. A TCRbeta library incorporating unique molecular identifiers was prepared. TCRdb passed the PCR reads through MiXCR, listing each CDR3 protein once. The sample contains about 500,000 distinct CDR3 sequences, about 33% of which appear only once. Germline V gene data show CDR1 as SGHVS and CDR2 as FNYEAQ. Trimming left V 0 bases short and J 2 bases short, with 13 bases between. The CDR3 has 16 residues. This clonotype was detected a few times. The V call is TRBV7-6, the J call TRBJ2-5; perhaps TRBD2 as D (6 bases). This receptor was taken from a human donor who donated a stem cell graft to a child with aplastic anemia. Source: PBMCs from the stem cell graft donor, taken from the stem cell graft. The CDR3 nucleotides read TGTGCCAGCAGCTTAGCGTCTCACGGAGGGCAAGAGACCCAGTACTTC. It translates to CASSLASHGGQETQYF.